The T cell receptor beta chain described here comes from a study of cytomegalovirus exposure and HLA in healthy donors. The PCR used 60 Vbeta and 13 Jbeta primers. Data came from immunoSEQ multiplex PCR; TCRdb stores just in-frame clones and leaves some out. The sample records more than 95,000 clones, around 73% being singletons. This clone was picked up one time. Its matching antigen is unknown. The germline CDR1 and CDR2 sequences are LNHDA and SQIVND (reference sequence). Trimming removed 7 bases at V and 5 bases at J, with 12 bases between. This CDR3 has 14 amino acids. General study findings and limits: A later analysis found that most CMV-associated TCR beta chains appeared HLA-restricted.

The origin of this receptor is a man aged 60 to 69 in good health and CMV-seropositive. The gene calls are TRBV19 and TRBJ1-6; perhaps TRBD1 as D (6 bases). Sequencing was performed on PBMCs. The chain's CDR3 is CASNRRQDNSPLHF. CDR3 coding DNA: TGTGCCAGTAATCGGAGACAGGATAATTCACCCCTCCACTTT.